This T cell receptor beta chain was sequenced in a study of cytomegalovirus exposure and HLA in healthy donors. CDR3 length: 15 amino acids. V was pared by 4 bases and J by 5 bases, with 4 bases of the junction left unmatched. The germline CDR1 and CDR2 sequences are SGHAT and FQNNGV. The PCR used 60 Vbeta and 13 Jbeta primers. This table comes from immunoSEQ multiplex PCR, and its TCRdb copy is limited to in-frame clones, with some not included. This sample has tens of thousands of clones; more than 70% occur once, and the top ten carry 6.5% to 8.5%. Specimen: PBMCs. This sequence was found in a man aged 25 to 40 in good health and CMV-seropositive. This rearrangement joins TRBV11-2 to TRBJ2-5; 13 bases map to TRBD2. The CDR3 is CASSSGLAGTETQYF. The CDR3 bases are TGTGCCAGCAGCTCGGGACTAGCGGGGACGGAGACCCAGTACTTC.